The source of this T cell receptor beta chain is a study of blood T cells in healthy people across ages. CDR3 length equals 15 residues. Looked up from germline, CDR1 is SGHTA and CDR2 is FQGNSA. Trimming removed 2 bases from V and 8 bases from J, with 18 bases in between. Peripheral blood was drawn, roughly 10 milliliters per donor. Samples each yielded at least 5 micrograms of total RNA. Combining a sample-barcoded 5' primer with a J-beta primer mix, a second PCR ran for about 6 to 12 cycles. Every cDNA molecule carried a tag from a template-switch adaptor bearing 12 random nucleotides. TCRdb used MiXCR to reprocess the 5' RACE reads, holding one entry per CDR3 protein. Seen here are 800,000 to 1,000,000 distinct CDR3 sequences, about 44% observed once, and the top ten hold about an eighth.

Sequenced material: blood. The sequence was collected from a man aged 30 to 45 in good health. The chain employs TRBV7-2 and TRBJ1-2, with D possibly TRBD1 on 5 matching bases. The CDR3 here is CASSLFRDSTVGYTF. CDR3 in DNA: TGTGCCAGCAGCTTATTCAGGGACTCTACCGTCGGCTACACCTTC.